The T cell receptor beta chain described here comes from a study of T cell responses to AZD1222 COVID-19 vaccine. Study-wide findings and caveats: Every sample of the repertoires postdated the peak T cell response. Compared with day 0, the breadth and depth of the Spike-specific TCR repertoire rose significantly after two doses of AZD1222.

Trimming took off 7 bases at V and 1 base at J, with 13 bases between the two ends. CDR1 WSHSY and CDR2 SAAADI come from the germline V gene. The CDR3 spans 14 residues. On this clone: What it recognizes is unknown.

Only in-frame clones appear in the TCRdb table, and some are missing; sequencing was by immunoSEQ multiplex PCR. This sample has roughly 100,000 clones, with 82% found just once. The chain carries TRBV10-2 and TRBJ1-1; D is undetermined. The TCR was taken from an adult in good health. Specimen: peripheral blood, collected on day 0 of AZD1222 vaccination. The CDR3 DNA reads TGCGCCAGCACCCCCGGGCCTTGGAACACTGAAGCTTTCTTT. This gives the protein CASTPGPWNTEAFF.